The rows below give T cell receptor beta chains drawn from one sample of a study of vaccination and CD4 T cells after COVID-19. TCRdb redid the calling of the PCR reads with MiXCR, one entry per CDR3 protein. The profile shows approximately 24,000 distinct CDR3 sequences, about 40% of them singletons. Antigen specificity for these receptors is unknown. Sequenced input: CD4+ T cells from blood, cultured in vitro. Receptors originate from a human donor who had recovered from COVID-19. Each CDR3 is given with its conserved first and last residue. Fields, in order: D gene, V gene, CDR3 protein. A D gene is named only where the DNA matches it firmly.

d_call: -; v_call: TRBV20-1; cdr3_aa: CSARDGRLGYNEQFF
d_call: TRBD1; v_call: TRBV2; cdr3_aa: CASSEQGGRQPQHF
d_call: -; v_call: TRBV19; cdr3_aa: CASSGQLATGGYTF
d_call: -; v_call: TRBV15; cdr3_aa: CATSRAPDRTSSNQPQHF
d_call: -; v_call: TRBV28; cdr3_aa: CASRSLDPGPQHF
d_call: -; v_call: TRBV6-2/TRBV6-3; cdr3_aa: CASSPTYSNQPQHF
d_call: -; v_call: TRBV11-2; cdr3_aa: CASSLGVGNTGELFF
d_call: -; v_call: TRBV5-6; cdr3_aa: CASSLVGYEQYF
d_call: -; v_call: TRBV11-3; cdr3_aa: CASSFMTAGEQFF
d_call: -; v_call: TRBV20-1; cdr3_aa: CSVLGDQPQHF
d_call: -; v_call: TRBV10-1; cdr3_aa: CASSEGQGYRTQYF
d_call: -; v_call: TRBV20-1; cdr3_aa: CSARTHRGGGEQYF
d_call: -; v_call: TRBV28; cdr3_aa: CASTLGGNGQPQHF
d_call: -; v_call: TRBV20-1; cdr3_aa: CSASKGSNQPQHF
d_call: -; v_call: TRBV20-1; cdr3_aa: CSAQRLETQYF
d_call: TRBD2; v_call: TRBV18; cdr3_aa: CASSPLAGISYEQYF
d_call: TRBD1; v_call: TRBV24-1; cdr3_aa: CATSEGDRTYGYTF
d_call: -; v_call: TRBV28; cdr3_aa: CASQPAEFNSPLHF
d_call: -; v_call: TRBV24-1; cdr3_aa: CATSDPSQGPNTGELFF
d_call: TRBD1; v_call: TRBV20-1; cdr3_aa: CSAREGTGDQPQHF
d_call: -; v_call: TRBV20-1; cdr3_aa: CSALPVNTEAFF
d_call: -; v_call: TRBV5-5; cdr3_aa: CASSFRDKNYEQYF
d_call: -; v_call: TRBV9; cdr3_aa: CASSVARSDTQYF
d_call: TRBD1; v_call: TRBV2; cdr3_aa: CASSEMGQGADTQYF
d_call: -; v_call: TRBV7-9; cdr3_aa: CASSFNRVSGSSYNEQFF
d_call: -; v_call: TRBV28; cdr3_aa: CASRDPMNTEAFF
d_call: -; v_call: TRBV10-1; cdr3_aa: CASSSGTVNEKLFF
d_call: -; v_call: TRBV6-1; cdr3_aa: CATRQSNTGELFF
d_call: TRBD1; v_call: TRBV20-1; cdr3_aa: CSARRRQGPYEQYF
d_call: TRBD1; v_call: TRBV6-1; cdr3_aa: CASSLIQDRHFEAFF
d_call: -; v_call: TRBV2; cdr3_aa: CASSEGVSGNTIYF
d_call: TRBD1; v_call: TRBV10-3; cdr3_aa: CAIMGQGRTEAFF
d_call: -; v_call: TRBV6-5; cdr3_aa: CASSYSRNTEAFF
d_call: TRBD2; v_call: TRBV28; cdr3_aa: CASSPSGRGGTDTQYF
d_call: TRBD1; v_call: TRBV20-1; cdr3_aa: CSAREWGTGAGNEQFF
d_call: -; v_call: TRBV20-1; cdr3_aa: CSARDLGGHYSTNEKLFF